The clone carrying this T cell receptor beta chain was detected a few times. These data originate in a study of T cells in Graves' hyperthyroidism and ophthalmopathy. Amplification targeted TCR beta CDR3 regions from RNA transcripts. The primer set for the first-round RT-PCR of the TCR CDR3 was HTBI. TCRdb reanalysed the multiplex PCR reads using MiXCR and keeps one entry per CDR3 protein. The sample yields around 570,000 distinct CDR3 sequences, 15% to 20% seen once. Sample: blood. This clonotype was sampled from a man aged 35 to 55 with Graves' ophthalmopathy.

The chain's CDR3 is CASSRPGPTGQPQHF. For the CDR3, the DNA is TGTGCCAGCAGCCGGCCGGGGCCGACGGGTCAGCCCCAGCATTTT. This chain links TRBV28 with TRBJ1-5, with D possibly being TRBD1 (5 bases). V lost 6 bases and J 6 bases, leaving 18 bases between the germline ends. Germline V gene sequence: CDR1 MDHEN, CDR2 SYDVKM. CDR3 length equals 15 residues.